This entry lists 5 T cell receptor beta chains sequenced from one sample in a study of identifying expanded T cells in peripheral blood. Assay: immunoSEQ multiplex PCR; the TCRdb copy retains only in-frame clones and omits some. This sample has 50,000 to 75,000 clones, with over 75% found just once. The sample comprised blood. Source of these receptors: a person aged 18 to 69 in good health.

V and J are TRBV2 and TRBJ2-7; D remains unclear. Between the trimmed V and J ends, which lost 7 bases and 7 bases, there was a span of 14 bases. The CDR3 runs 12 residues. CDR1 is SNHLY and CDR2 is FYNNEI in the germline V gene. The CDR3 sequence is CASTSGVGEQYV. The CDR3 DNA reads TGTGCCAGCACTTCTGGGGTGGGGGAGCAGTACGTC.

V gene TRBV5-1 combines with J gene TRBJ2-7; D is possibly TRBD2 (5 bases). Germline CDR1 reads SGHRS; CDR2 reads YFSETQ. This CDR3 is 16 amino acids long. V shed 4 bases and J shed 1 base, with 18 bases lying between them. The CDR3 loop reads CASSPEVAGTSYEQYF. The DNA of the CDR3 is TGCGCCAGCAGCCCGGAGGTGGCCGGAACTTCCTACGAGCAGTACTTC. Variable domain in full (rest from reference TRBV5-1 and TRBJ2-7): KAGVTQTPRYLIKTRGQQVTLSCSPISGHRSVSWYQQTPGQGLQFLFEYFSETQRNKGNFPGRFSGRQFSNSRSEMNVSTLELGDSALYLCASSPEVAGTSYEQYFGPGTRLTVT.

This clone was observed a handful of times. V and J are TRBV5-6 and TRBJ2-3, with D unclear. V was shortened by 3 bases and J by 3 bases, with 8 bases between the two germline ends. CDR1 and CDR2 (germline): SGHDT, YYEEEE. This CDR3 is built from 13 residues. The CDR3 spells CASSSRWTDTQYF. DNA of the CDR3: TGTGCCAGCAGCTCAAGGTGGACAGATACGCAGTATTTT.

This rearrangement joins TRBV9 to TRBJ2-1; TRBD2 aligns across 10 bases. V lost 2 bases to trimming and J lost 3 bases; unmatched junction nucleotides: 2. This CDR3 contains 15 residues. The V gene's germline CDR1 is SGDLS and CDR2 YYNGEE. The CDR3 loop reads CASSVLAGVYNEQFF. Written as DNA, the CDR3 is TGTGCCAGCAGCGTTCTAGCGGGGGTCTACAATGAGCAGTTCTTC.

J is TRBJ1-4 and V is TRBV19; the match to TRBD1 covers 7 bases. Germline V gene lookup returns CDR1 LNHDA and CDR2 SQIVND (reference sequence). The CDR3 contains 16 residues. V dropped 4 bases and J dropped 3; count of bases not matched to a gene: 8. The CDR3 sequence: CASSTTGARANEKLFF. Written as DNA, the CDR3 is TGTGCCAGTAGTACTACAGGGGCGCGTGCTAATGAAAAACTGTTTTTT. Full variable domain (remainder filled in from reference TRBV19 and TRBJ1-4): DGGITQSPKYLFRKEGQNVTLSCEQNLNHDAMYWYRQDPGQGLRLIYYSQIVNDFQKGDIAEGYSVSREKKESFPLTVTSAQKNPTAFYLCASSTTGARANEKLFFGSGTQLSVL.